Shown below are 12 T cell receptor beta chains from a single sample sequenced in a study of cytomegalovirus exposure and HLA in healthy donors (dated by TCRdb to the late 2010s). Library prep was done by the immunoSEQ multiplex PCR assay. For the multiplex PCR, a mixture combining 60 forward primers for TCR Vbeta segments and 13 reverse primers for TCR Jbeta segments was used. TCRdb took over this immuneACCESS table, retaining in-frame rearrangements with V and J assigned. Such tables are incomplete; in checked studies, under half of the missing clones stem from an unresolved V gene, and the remainder is unexplained. A total of roughly 120,000 clones appear in this sample, around 80% of them only once. The ten largest make up 0.85% to 1.4% of the sample. Sequenced material: PBMCs. The receptors were sampled from a woman aged 25 to 39 in good health and CMV-seronegative.

V is TRBV28 and J is TRBJ1-1, with 12 bases aligning to TRBD1. CDR3 length: 16 amino acids. J was trimmed by 3 bases and V by 6 bases; bases with no gene match: 8. In germline, CDR1 is MDHEN, CDR2 SYDVKM. The CDR3 protein is CASRSGTGGRDTEAFF. In DNA form, the CDR3 reads TGTGCCAGCAGATCAGGGACAGGGGGCAGGGACACTGAAGCTTTCTTT.

The V and J genes are TRBV18 and TRBJ1-5; tentative D call: TRBD1 (5 bases). Germline V gene lookup returns CDR1 KGHSH and CDR2 LQKENI. The CDR3 runs to 15 residues. Trimming took off 3 bases at V and 1 base at J, with 10 bases between the two ends. The CDR3 nucleotides read TGTGCCAGCTCACCTTTCAGGGCCAGCAATCAGCCCCAGCATTTT. The encoded protein is CASSPFRASNQPQHF. The full variable domain, rest sourced from reference TRBV18 and TRBJ1-5, is NAGVMQNPRHLVRRRGQEARLRCSPMKGHSHVYWYRQLPEEGLKFMVYLQKENIIDESGMPKERFSAEFPKEGPSILRIQQVVRGDSAAYFCASSPFRASNQPQHFGDGTRLSIL.

The rearrangement uses TRBV12-5 and TRBJ2-7, with D unclear. Trimming stripped 0 bases from V and 0 bases from J, with 9 bases between. Germline V lookup: CDR1 LGHNT, CDR2 FRNRAP. The CDR3 contains 15 residues. This CDR3 is CASGLVAGPSYEQYF. CDR3 sequence (DNA): TGTGCTAGTGGTTTGGTCGCAGGCCCCTCCTACGAGCAGTACTTC.

This chain uses TRBV27 with TRBJ2-7, with 8 bases identical to TRBD1. The V and J ends lost 7 bases and 6 bases, in that order; junction bases with no gene match: 8. The CDR3 covers 13 residues. CDR1 is MNHEY, CDR2 SMNVEV, per germline (reference sequence). The chain's CDR3 is CASNAVTGAEQYF. CDR3 DNA sequence: TGTGCCAGCAACGCGGTGACAGGGGCCGAGCAGTACTTC.

The chain has TRBV7-2 and TRBJ2-3; the D is unclear. V was cut by 2 bases and J by 4 bases, with 10 bases left in between. This CDR3 is built from 14 residues. Germline V CDR1 and CDR2: SGHTA, FQGNSA. The CDR3 protein is CASSLWRNSDTQYF. The CDR3 DNA is TGTGCCAGCAGCTTATGGAGAAATTCAGATACGCAGTATTTT.

This chain connects TRBV10-3 to TRBJ2-7, with 10 bases lining up with TRBD2. The CDR3 runs to 13 residues. Germline values: CDR1 ENHRY, CDR2 SYGVKD. With V trimmed by 9 bases and J by 5 bases, 7 bases remained unmatched. The CDR3 here is CAIGTSAVDEQYF. CDR3 DNA sequence: TGTGCCATAGGGACTAGCGCGGTCGACGAGCAGTACTTC.

This chain joins TRBV6-1 and TRBJ2-7; a possible D gene is TRBD2 (6 bases). CDR1 and CDR2 from the germline V gene are MNHNS and SASEGT. The CDR3 spans 13 residues. V gave up 7 bases and J gave up 7 bases, with 17 bases separating them. The CDR3 loop reads CASIWRGDAEQYF. As DNA, the CDR3 is TGTGCCAGCATTTGGCGGGGAGATGCTGAGCAGTACTTC.

This clone has only a few counts. The chain combines TRBV5-1 with TRBJ1-2; 8 positions match TRBD1. CDR3 length equals 14 residues. V was pared by 7 bases and J by 4 bases, with 9 bases of the junction left unmatched. Germline V CDR1 and CDR2: SGHRS, YFSETQ. CDR3 amino acids: CASGAGTGSYGYTF. The CDR3 DNA reads TGCGCCAGCGGGGCCGGGACAGGAAGCTATGGCTACACCTTC.

This clone was counted once. The gene calls are TRBV4-1 and TRBJ2-1; no definite D call. V lost 4 bases, J lost 5 bases, and 12 bases lay in between. This CDR3 has 14 residues. CDR1 and CDR2 from the germline V gene are MGHRA and YSYEKL. The CDR3 region has the DNA TGCGCCAGCAGCCGATACAGTCGAGACAATGAGCAGTTCTTC. This codes for CASSRYSRDNEQFF.

The chain links TRBV5-1 to TRBJ1-6; possibly TRBD1 for D (6 bases). The germline CDR1 and CDR2 sequences are SGHRS and YFSETQ. This CDR3 has 16 amino acids. Trimming left V 2 bases short and J 0 bases short, with 9 bases between. The CDR3: CASSFYRDSYNSPLHF. In DNA form, the CDR3 reads TGCGCCAGCAGCTTCTACAGGGACTCCTATAATTCACCCCTCCACTTT.

This clone was seen more than once but under ten times. The V call is TRBV18, the J call TRBJ2-7; 9 nucleotides line up with TRBD1. From germline, CDR1 is KGHSH and CDR2 LQKENI. The CDR3 runs 15 residues. Losses at the gene ends were 3 bases for V and 7 bases for J; bases not matched to a gene: 10. CDR3 in DNA: TGTGCCAGCTCACCCCCCGGGACAGGGACAGGAGAGCAGTACTTC. It is translated as CASSPPGTGTGEQYF.

The chain links TRBV2 to TRBJ1-3, with D hard to call. Trimming cost V 9 bases and J 4 bases, with 16 bases left between them. This CDR3 contains 14 residues. CDR1 is SNHLY and CDR2 is FYNNEI in the germline V gene. The CDR3 reads CARTLAQKGNTIYF. CDR3 in DNA: TGTGCCAGAACTCTAGCCCAGAAGGGAAACACCATATATTTT.